The 22 T cell receptor beta chains given below trace back to one sample, sequenced in a study of identical twins. Each CDR3 protein gets one entry after TCRdb re-called the 5' RACE reads with MiXCR. The sample gives about 920,000 distinct CDR3 sequences, around an eighth of which show up once; 1.5% to 2% is in the top ten. The sample also formed part of further work on yellow fever vaccine responses in identical twins.

What was sequenced was PBMCs. Every receptor here comes from a woman aged 18-35 years in good health.

The genes are TRBV28 and TRBJ2-3; no clear D. The CDR3 is 15 amino acids. Germline CDR1 is MDHEN and CDR2 is SYDVKM. V was clipped by 8 bases and J by 4 bases, with 19 bases between them. In DNA form, the CDR3 reads TGTGCCAGCTCCCCCTTACCGCCGGCGGCAGATACGCAGTATTTT. Encoded protein: CASSPLPPAADTQYF.

This clonotype was seen more than once but under ten times. J is TRBJ2-2 and V is TRBV4-1; a weak D match, TRBD1 (6 bases). V lost 4 bases and J 6 bases, leaving 21 bases between the germline ends. The V gene's germline CDR1 is MGHRA and CDR2 YSYEKL. CDR3 length: 17 amino acids. CDR3 in amino acids: CASSPSTGRGMAGELFF. CDR3 DNA sequence: TGCGCCAGCAGCCCGAGCACGGGAAGGGGGATGGCCGGGGAGCTGTTTTTT.

This chain links TRBV28 with TRBJ2-1; 7 nucleotides match TRBD1. The CDR3 runs 15 residues. V shed 7 bases and J 4 bases; nucleotides not matched to a gene: 10. CDR1 is MDHEN and CDR2 is SYDVKM in the germline V gene. The CDR3 DNA follows: TGTGCCAGCAATAAAGACAGGGCTGAATACAATGAGCAGTTCTTC. Protein sequence: CASNKDRAEYNEQFF.

In its sample, this clonotype was seen a few times. In DNA form, the CDR3 reads TGTGCCAGCAGTGAACGGGACAGGAGCTCCTACGAGCAGTACTTC. Residues: CASSERDRSSYEQYF. V usage is TRBV25-1 and J usage is TRBJ2-7, with 8 bases aligning to TRBD1. CDR3 length: 15 amino acids. Germline-derived CDR1 and CDR2 are MGHDK and SYGVNS. The V segment lost 2 bases and the J segment 0 bases; nucleotides outside the gene matches: 3.

This clonotype came up a few times. The genes are TRBV15 and TRBJ2-1, with a weak D call TRBD1 (5 bases). Between the trimmed V and J ends, which lost 5 bases and 10 bases, there was a span of 15 bases. The germline V gene has CDR1 LNHNV and CDR2 YYDKDF (reference sequence). CDR3 size: 13 residues. This CDR3 is CATSGDSFAEQFF. The CDR3 nucleotides are TGTGCCACCAGCGGCGACAGTTTCGCCGAGCAGTTCTTC.

This clonotype was counted between two and nine times. J is TRBJ2-1 and V is TRBV6-1, with 9 bases identical to TRBD1. The germline gives CDR1 MNHNS, CDR2 SASEGT. The V and J ends lost 6 bases and 9 bases, in that order; junction bases with no gene match: 9. The CDR3 is made up of 14 amino acids. The CDR3 loop reads CASSPGQGGGEQFF. The DNA of the CDR3 is TGTGCCAGCAGCCCGGGACAGGGCGGGGGTGAGCAGTTCTTC.

A few counts support this clonotype. One end of the junction does not line up with germline, which may come from a read error. V gene TRBV12-3 or TRBV12-4 combines with J gene TRBJ2-1; 8 positions agree with TRBD2. This CDR3 contains 15 residues. For the CDR3, the DNA is TGTGCCAGCAGCTCGGGGGGGGTCCTTGACAAAGAGCAGTTCTTC. This sequence encodes CASSSGGVLDKEQFF.

The sample holds many counts of this clonotype. The chain uses TRBV12-3 or TRBV12-4 and TRBJ1-1; D not resolved. There are 16 residues in the CDR3. Trimming cost V 7 bases and J 1 base, with 19 bases left between them. CDR3 nucleotide sequence: TGTGCCAGCACCTCACTATCGACCGTGGGGAACACTGAAGCTTTCTTT. It yields the protein CASTSLSTVGNTEAFF.

This clonotype was observed at least ten times. The CDR3: CASSLDGVAEAFF. The CDR3 DNA reads as TGTGCCAGCAGCTTAGATGGTGTAGCTGAAGCTTTCTTT. The rearrangement joins TRBV7-6 to TRBJ1-1, with unresolved D. V was shortened by 1 base and J by 6 bases, with 9 bases between the two germline ends. CDR3 length: 13 amino acids. Germline CDR1 SGHVS, CDR2 FNYEAQ.

The chain couples TRBV19 to TRBJ2-1, with D possibly called TRBD1 or TRBD2 (6 bases each). Germline CDR1 LNHDA, CDR2 SQIVND (reference sequence). This CDR3 spans 17 amino acids. The V end lost 2 bases, the J end lost 6 bases, and 20 bases lay between the germline ends. The CDR3 DNA sequence: TGTGCCAGTAGTATAAGGAGGGGGGACGGAAGTCCCAATGAGCAGTTCTTC. This sequence encodes CASSIRRGDGSPNEQFF.

The chain employs TRBV6-1 and TRBJ1-5; 7 bases fit TRBD1. Germline CDR1 reads MNHNS; CDR2 reads SASEGT. The junction had 8 bases not matched to a gene; V was cut back by 4 bases and J by 2 bases. The CDR3 covers 16 residues. The CDR3 spells CASSVHPDRGNQPQHF. CDR3 coding DNA: TGTGCCAGCAGTGTTCATCCCGACAGGGGCAATCAGCCCCAGCATTTT.

The chain uses TRBV9 and TRBJ2-2; a weak D match, TRBD1 (5 bases). CDR3 length: 14 amino acids. Germline V gene data show CDR1 as SGDLS and CDR2 as YYNGEE. V shed 0 bases and J shed 5 bases, with 8 bases lying between them. The CDR3 DNA sequence: TGTGCCAGCAGCGTAGACAGGAGAACCGGGGAGCTGTTTTTT. It encodes CASSVDRRTGELFF.

The rearrangement links TRBV5-1 to TRBJ2-5, with TRBD2 matching 8 bases. V trimming: 0 bases; J trimming: 3 bases; junction bases outside the gene matches: 4. The CDR3 length is 15 residues. From germline, CDR1 is SGHRS and CDR2 YFSETQ. The CDR3 is CASSLAGTRKETQYF. The CDR3 DNA is TGCGCCAGCAGCTTGGCCGGGACTAGGAAAGAGACCCAGTACTTC.

In its sample, this clonotype was seen many times. CDR3 nucleotides: TGTGCCAGCAGTCCCACCACGGGGAGCTACGAGCAGTACTTC. Its translation is CASSPTTGSYEQYF. The rearrangement links TRBV12-3 or TRBV12-4 to TRBJ2-7, with a possible D match to TRBD2 (5 bases). This CDR3 has 14 residues. V lost 5 bases and J lost 3, with 14 bases in between.

A few counts support this clonotype. The chain recombines TRBV2 with TRBJ2-5; TRBD1 aligns across 7 bases. V was clipped by 6 bases and J by 5 bases; unmatched bases: 12. The CDR3 is 15 amino acids. Germline V gene data show CDR1 as SNHLY and CDR2 as FYNNEI. The CDR3 DNA reads TGTGCCAGCAGAGAACAGGGGTCGAGTATTGAGACCCAGTACTTC. Protein: CASREQGSSIETQYF.

Only a few counts were recorded for this clonotype. The CDR3 loop reads CASSHGGVQETQYF. The CDR3 DNA reads as TGCGCCAGCAGCCACGGGGGGGTACAAGAGACCCAGTACTTC. The chain couples TRBV5-1 to TRBJ2-5, with 8 bases that match TRBD2. The germline V gene has CDR1 SGHRS and CDR2 YFSETQ. V was clipped by 4 bases and J by 2 bases; unmatched bases: 4. The CDR3 length is 14 residues.

This clonotype was seen a handful of times. The chain combines TRBV5-1 with TRBJ1-5; possibly TRBD1 for D (5 bases). Trimming left V 4 bases short and J 4 bases short, with 18 bases between. This CDR3 region has 16 residues. From germline, CDR1 is SGHRS and CDR2 YFSETQ. This chain's CDR3 is CASSAGPQVANQPQHF. The CDR3 DNA is TGCGCCAGCAGCGCGGGGCCTCAGGTGGCGAATCAGCCCCAGCATTTT.

The chain carries TRBV19 and TRBJ1-1; 8 nucleotides align to TRBD1. The germline V gene encodes CDR1 LNHDA and CDR2 SQIVND (reference sequence). Trimming cost V 7 bases and J 5 bases; bases outside gene matches: 6. This CDR3 spans 13 amino acids. The CDR3 reads CASIRQGRTEAFF. CDR3 bases: TGTGCCAGTATACGACAGGGGCGAACTGAAGCTTTCTTT.

The V gene is TRBV11-2, the J gene TRBJ2-2; possible D gene TRBD1, 6 bases. This CDR3 comprises 19 residues. The germline V gene has CDR1 SGHAT and CDR2 FQNNGV. V was cut by 5 bases and J by 2 bases, with 24 bases left in between. Here the CDR3 reads CASSRRQSPGHRNTGELFF. CDR3 DNA: TGTGCCAGCAGCAGACGACAATCCCCGGGACATCGAAACACCGGGGAGCTGTTTTTT.

This clonotype occurred a few times. The chain employs TRBV20-1 and TRBJ2-7, with TRBD2 as a possible D gene (5 bases). V lost 5 bases and J 2 bases, leaving 16 bases between the germline ends. The CDR3 is made up of 14 amino acids. Germline lookup yields CDR1 DFQATT and CDR2 SNEGSKA (reference sequence). CDR3 bases: TGCAGTGCTCCTACGACTATTTTCCCCTACGAGCAGTACGTC. Protein product: CSAPTTIFPYEQYV.

This clonotype came up a few times. The chain links TRBV5-1 to TRBJ2-2; either TRBD1 or TRBD2 may supply D (5 bases each). The CDR3 extends over 14 amino acids. Germline assignment: CDR1 SGHRS and CDR2 YFSETQ. V lost 4 bases to trimming and J lost 4 bases, with 11 bases between them. CDR3 nucleotides: TGCGCCAGCAGCCCTTGGGACGGCACCGGGGAGCTGTTTTTT. Translation: CASSPWDGTGELFF.

This clonotype was observed at least ten times. V gene TRBV10-3 combines with J gene TRBJ2-3; D is unclear. The V gene lost 3 bases and the J gene lost 5 bases, with 9 bases spanning the gap. In germline, CDR1 is ENHRY, CDR2 SYGVKD. CDR3 length: 13 residues. CDR3 sequence reads: CAISDGLEDTQYF. In DNA, the CDR3 is TGTGCCATCAGTGACGGTCTGGAAGATACGCAGTATTTT.